The clone carrying this T cell receptor beta chain has just a few counts. Its antigen is currently unknown. A universal primer site was created by template switching, with the cDNA bearing unique molecular identifiers. MiXCR was run by TCRdb on the 5' RACE reads, yielding one entry per CDR3 protein. This repertoire shows around 490,000 distinct CDR3 sequences, about 13% found once; its top ten account for about 0.94%. This CDR3 has 14 residues. V was shortened by 2 bases and J by 5 bases, with 13 bases between the two germline ends. The germline CDR1 and CDR2 sequences are SGDLS and YYNGEE. The entry originates in a study of identical twins. General study points: Compared with unrelated sharing, twin-shared out-of-frame alpha sequences had more low-probability sequences. Abundant cord blood beta clonotypes carried fewer insertions; memory repertoires showed none.

The same specimen was also included in a second study, on yellow fever vaccine responses in identical twins.

This sequence originates from a woman aged 18 to 35 in good health. The V call is TRBV9, the J call TRBJ2-5, with D perhaps matching TRBD2 (6 bases). Input material: CD4+ T cells sorted from blood. The CDR3 here is CASSVRGSGETQYF. CDR3 coding DNA: TGTGCCAGCAGCGTTCGGGGGTCCGGGGAGACCCAGTACTTC.